A selection of T cell receptor beta chains follows, all from one sample in a study of hypomethylating agent response in myelodysplastic syndrome. Clones were read by immunoSEQ multiplex PCR, and TCRdb kept only the in-frame ones, dropping some. In the table there are approximately 4,400 clones, 82% of which are singletons. The material sequenced was bone marrow, taken before or after starting hypomethylating agent treatment for myelodysplastic syndrome (not recorded which). Receptor source: a human donor with myelodysplastic syndrome. The CDR3 runs from the conserved cysteine through the conserved F or W. The order of the fields is V gene, clone size, J gene, D gene, CDR3 protein, CDR3 DNA. D genes are given only for firm matches. Clone size is stated in some rows and not others, as once, few, many or a class when expanded.

TRBV12-2,.,TRBJ1-2,.,CASRLDPYGYTF,TGTGCAAGTCGCTTAGACCCCTATGGCTACACCTTC
TRBV28,.,TRBJ2-3,TRBD2,CASSFLRESGTDTQYF,TGTGCCAGCAGTTTTCTGCGGGAGAGTGGCACAGATACGCAGTATTTT
TRBV7-9,.,TRBJ1-1,.,CASTATGMNTEAFF,TGTGCCAGCACCGCGACAGGTATGAACACTGAAGCTTTCTTT
TRBV6-4,.,TRBJ2-3,TRBD1,CASSADRQDTQYF,TGTGCCAGCAGTGCGGACAGGCAAGATACGCAGTATTTT
TRBV11-2,once,TRBJ2-2,.,CASSLGARTNTGELFF,TGTGCCAGCAGCTTAGGAGCCCGCACGAACACCGGGGAGCTGTTTTTT
TRBV2,.,TRBJ2-7,TRBD1,CASSKNPGQEAYQQYF,TGTGCCAGCAGCAAAAATCCGGGACAGGAGGCTTATCAGCAGTACTTC
TRBV11-3,.,TRBJ2-1,.,CASSFGFDEQFF,TGTGCCAGCAGCTTCGGGTTCGATGAGCAGTTCTTC
TRBV7-3,.,TRBJ2-3,TRBD2,CASSPTGGLTTDTQYF,TGTGCCAGCAGCCCCACTGGGGGACTAACCACAGATACGCAGTATTTT
TRBV9,.,TRBJ2-3,.,CASSVVERSTDTQYF,TGTGCCAGCAGCGTAGTCGAGCGGAGCACAGATACGCAGTATTTT
TRBV5-4,.,TRBJ2-1,.,CASSSGLVNTYNEQFF,TGTGCCAGCAGCTCGGGGCTCGTTAACACCTACAATGAGCAGTTCTTC
TRBV18,.,TRBJ1-4,.,CASSPGVTADEKLFF,TGTGCCAGCTCACCAGGGGTTACAGCCGATGAAAAACTGTTTTTT